These 11 T cell receptor beta chains came from one sample sequenced in a study of blood T cell repertoires in COVID-19. Profiled with immunoSEQ multiplex PCR; TCRdb holds only in-frame clones, not every one. The repertoire holds approximately 85,000 clones, with 75% to 85% as singletons. The specimen was peripheral blood. The receptors derive from a human donor in a cohort sampled during active COVID-19.

This rearrangement joins TRBV29-1 to TRBJ2-3; 9 bases are shared with TRBD1. This CDR3 has 15 amino acids. The V gene end was trimmed by 0 bases and the J gene end by 5 bases; junction bases not matched to a gene: 6. CDR1 and CDR2 from the germline V gene are SQVTM and ANQGSEA. CDR3: CSVEDWRQGVDTQYF. CDR3 DNA: TGCAGCGTTGAAGATTGGAGACAGGGGGTAGATACGCAGTATTTT.

The chain combines TRBV30 with TRBJ1-6, with a possible D match to TRBD1 (6 bases). Germline values: CDR1 GTSNPN, CDR2 SVGIG (reference sequence). The CDR3 spans 13 residues. Trimming pared 2 bases from V and 9 bases from J, leaving 11 bases between. CDR3 bases: TGTGCCTGGAGTAGGACAGTCCCTTCACCCCTCCACTTT. It codes for CAWSRTVPSPLHF. The variable domain in full, with the rest retrieved from reference TRBV30 and TRBJ1-6, is SQTIHQWPATLVQPVGSPLSLECTVEGTSNPNLYWYRQAAGRGLQLLFYSVGIGQISSEVPQNLSASRPQDRQFILSSKKLLLSDSGFYLCAWSRTVPSPLHFGNGTRLTVT.

The chain carries TRBV6-2 or TRBV6-3 and TRBJ1-2; 7 nucleotides align to TRBD1. V was pared by 5 bases and J by 1 base, with 10 bases of the junction left unmatched. CDR1 is MNHEY, CDR2 SVGEGT, per germline. The CDR3 has 16 residues. The CDR3 nucleotides read TGTGCCAGCAGTGATGACGGGACAGCTCGTAACTATGGCTACACCTTC. The encoded protein is CASSDDGTARNYGYTF.

The sample holds a few counts of this clone. The V call is TRBV3-1 (or the pseudogene TRBV3-2), the J call TRBJ2-7; a possible D gene is TRBD2 (6 bases). The length of the CDR3 is 15 residues. Trimming stripped 3 bases from V and 1 base from J, with 13 bases between. In germline, CDR1 is LGHDT, CDR2 YNNKEL (reference sequence). The CDR3 nucleotides read TGTGCCAGCAGCCATTACGGGGGAGCGTCCTACGAGCAGTACTTC. Protein product: CASSHYGGASYEQYF.

The sample holds one count of this clone. This sequence joins TRBV11-1 and TRBJ2-1; a weak D match, TRBD1 (5 bases). The CDR3 is 13 amino acids. The V gene's germline CDR1 is SGHAT and CDR2 FQDESV (reference sequence). Trimming removed 3 bases from V and 8 bases from J, with 11 bases in between. CDR3 nucleotides: TGTGCCAGCAGCTTGATGGGGCCGGATGAGCAGTTCTTC. Its protein is CASSLMGPDEQFF.

This clone was seen once. This chain joins TRBV2 and TRBJ2-1; D remains ambiguous. CDR3 length equals 12 residues. CDR1 is SNHLY and CDR2 is FYNNEI in the germline V gene. Trimming removed 5 bases at V and 7 bases at J, with 9 bases between. The CDR3 sequence is CASSPNSNEQFF. Written as DNA, the CDR3 is TGTGCCAGCAGTCCGAACTCGAATGAGCAGTTCTTC.

CDR3 residues: CASSGGGGDQPQHF. CDR3 nucleotide sequence: TGTGCCAGCAGCGGGGGGGGCGGCGATCAGCCCCAGCATTTT. The rearrangement links TRBV28 to TRBJ1-5; TRBD1 is a possible D gene (6 bases). Germline CDR1 reads MDHEN; CDR2 reads SYDVKM. This CDR3 is 14 amino acids long. Between the trimmed V and J ends, which lost 6 bases and 5 bases, there was a span of 14 bases.

The chain combines TRBV13 with TRBJ2-7; TRBD2 agrees at 12 bases. The CDR3 sequence is 15 residues long. Germline V gene sequence: CDR1 PRHDT, CDR2 FYEKMQ (reference sequence). V trimming: 6 bases; J trimming: 4 bases; junction bases outside the gene matches: 7. This chain's CDR3 is CASSYLAGGLYEQYF. CDR3 bases: TGTGCCAGCAGTTATCTAGCGGGGGGGCTTTACGAGCAGTACTTC.

The V and J genes are TRBV24-1 and TRBJ2-3, with a weak D call TRBD2 (6 bases). Per germline, CDR1 KGHDR and CDR2 SFDVKD. The CDR3 is made up of 16 amino acids. Trimming took 2 bases from V and 1 from J, leaving 12 bases between them. The CDR3 is CATSDSTSGRTDTQYF. The CDR3 nucleotides read TGTGCCACCAGTGATTCGACCAGCGGGCGCACAGATACGCAGTATTTT.

The chain has TRBV5-5 and TRBJ2-7, with D possibly TRBD1 on 5 matching bases. The CDR3 is made up of 13 amino acids. The V gene's germline CDR1 is SGHKS and CDR2 YYEKEE (reference sequence). The V end was cut by 1 base, the J end by 5 bases, with 10 bases between. This CDR3 reads CASSLIPGNEQYF. The CDR3 nucleotides read TGTGCCAGCAGCTTGATCCCAGGGAACGAGCAGTACTTC.

The chain employs TRBV24-1 and TRBJ2-5; 10 bases line up with TRBD2. CDR1 KGHDR and CDR2 SFDVKD come from the germline V gene. V lost 4 bases and J lost 3; bases outside the gene matches: 7. CDR3 length equals 16 residues. The CDR3 DNA follows: TGTGCCACCAGTGAGTGGACTAGCGGAATTAAAGAGACCCAGTACTTC. It specifies CATSEWTSGIKETQYF.